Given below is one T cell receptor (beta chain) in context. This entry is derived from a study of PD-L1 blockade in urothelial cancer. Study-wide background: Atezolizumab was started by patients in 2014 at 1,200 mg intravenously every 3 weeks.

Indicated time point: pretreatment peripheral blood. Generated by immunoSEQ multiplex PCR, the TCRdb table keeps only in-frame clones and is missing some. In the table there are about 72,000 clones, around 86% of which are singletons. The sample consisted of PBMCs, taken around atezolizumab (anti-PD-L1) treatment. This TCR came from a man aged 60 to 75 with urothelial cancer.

The CDR3 loop reads CASSEYRTSTDTQYF. For the CDR3, the DNA is TGTGCCAGCAGTGAATATCGGACTAGCACAGATACGCAGTATTTT. The chain is built from TRBV25-1 and TRBJ2-3; D might be TRBD2 (5 bases). V was pared by 0 bases and J by 0 bases, with 7 bases between. The CDR3 runs to 15 residues. Germline CDR1 and CDR2: MGHDK and SYGVNS.